This is a list of T cell receptor beta chains from one sample in a study of immune reconstitution after stem cell transplant in scleroderma. In TCRdb, the RT-PCR reads were re-called with MiXCR into one record per CDR3 protein. The profile shows roughly 4,800 distinct CDR3 sequences, 8.5% of them singletons. The sample was gathered before or after autologous hematopoietic stem cell transplantation (not recorded which). All receptors come from a male donor with systemic sclerosis. The conserved cysteine and the conserved F or W are not part of the CDR3 here.

V gene	CDR3 protein
TRBV5-1	ASSLEGTGYT
TRBV29-1	SVDTLAGSNEQF
TRBV20-1	SASRGGSGANVLT
TRBV27	ASSLSWGNEQF
TRBV18	ASSPSQGANYGYT
TRBV30	TWSGTSDNEQF
TRBV9	ASSASRDEQF
TRBV29-1	SADKGNTGELF
TRBV29-1	SVQPAGIVNEQF
TRBV10-1	ASSPWGSPDTQY
TRBV19	ASSTGQGSYGQY
TRBV7-9	ASSRGVAGSSGSYNEQF
TRBV5-8	ASSLGTGRHNEQF
TRBV5-6	ASSSTENTIY
TRBV7-2	ASSLVRREQF
TRBV5-1	ASSFGTPYNEQF
TRBV5-5	ASSQQGAYEQY
TRBV14	ASSRKHYAEQF
TRBV7-2	ASSPFRLAGGFPSSYNEQF
TRBV20-1	SATHQEISYEQY
TRBV28	ASSLVGASSGANVLT
TRBV5-1	ASSSGSEAF
TRBV28	ASSLIGISGANVLT
TRBV28	ASSPIGGGELF
TRBV20-1	SARDGGFDQPQH
TRBV20-1	SARDFQLATDTQY
TRBV6-6	ASSPNEQY
TRBV18	ASSLRNRGTDTQY
TRBV5-1	ASSLAGANSPLH
TRBV7-2	ASSLGWDSSYEQY
TRBV20-1	SARLAGDRSDTQY
TRBV15	ATSMRTGTYEQY
TRBV15	ATSRGPDRGDSPLH
TRBV6-1	ASSLGQANTGELF
TRBV20-1	SAHIRGWEQNTIY
TRBV7-3	ASSFSGEGDTQY
TRBV5-5	ASSFQGSTGELF
TRBV27	ASGQQGEREKLF
TRBV20-1	SARPRDKSFLLNNEQF
TRBV7-3	ASSSDGTDTQY
TRBV29-1	SVAGTGYGEQY
TRBV5-8	ASSLAPSGAKNIQY
TRBV5-1	ASSLAVGAFGYT
TRBV6-4	ASSHLTGTVLF
TRBV6-6	ASSYQVYNSPLH
TRBV20-1	SARDDSESYGYT
TRBV6-5	ASSLRGLRAGELF
TRBV7-2	ASSLNLGDEQY
TRBV14	ASSQGGRAYNEQF
TRBV5-1	ASSVLAGSDNEQF
TRBV19	ASSMTSGSSYNEQF
TRBV24-1	ATSGVYNEQF
TRBV5-1	ASSSYMGQGTDTQY
TRBV12-3/TRBV12-4	ASTPFYGPNEKLF
TRBV7-2	ASSLFTTRGATDTQY
TRBV4-1	ASSPRQGASYEQY
TRBV7-2	ASSPIPGLGDTGELF